This TCR beta chain comes out of a study of Ad26.COV2.S vaccination and SARS-CoV-2 variants. The J segment lost 3 bases and the V segment lost 7 bases, leaving 3 bases of the junction unmatched. Germline CDR1 reads SEHNR; CDR2 reads FQNEAQ (reference sequence). CDR3 length: 13 residues. This clone was observed a single time. Its target is not known. Overall study results and limits: Substantial response breadth was reportedly seen for spike-specific CD8+ and CD4+ T cells after vaccination.

As for treatment: some 19 received Ad26.COV2.S at low or high dose, single or two shots; five or six received placebo; per-sample allocation not given. It was on day 63 after the first vaccine or placebo injection that samples were taken. In Boston, the donor was an adult between 18-55 years of age. What was given as vaccine was an Ad26 vector encoding Wuhan-strain SARS-CoV-2 spike. Produced via immunoSEQ multiplex PCR; TCRdb's table is partial and in-frame only. The repertoire holds roughly 420,000 clones, with 75% to 90% as singletons. The TCR sequence derives from a person between 18 and 65 years old who received the Ad26.COV2.S COVID-19 vaccine or a placebo. The specimen comprised peripheral blood, sampled in a trial of Ad26.COV2.S vaccine versus placebo. The chain is built from TRBV7-9 and TRBJ2-3; the match to TRBD2 covers 8 bases. DNA of the CDR3: TGTGCCAGCACGGTAGCGGGAACAGATACGCAGTATTTT. It specifies CASTVAGTDTQYF.